These 23 T cell receptor beta chains were sequenced from one sample in a study of vaccination and CD4 T cells after COVID-19. Treatment here: roughly nine-day PBMC culture with coronavirus spike peptide pools or control peptides (ViraFEST assay). Cultured CD4+ T cell DNA was sequenced using the Oncomine TCR Beta short-read assay. Via MiXCR, TCRdb re-called the PCR reads, giving one row per CDR3 protein. This sample yields some 6,200 distinct CDR3 sequences, of which 25% to 35% are seen a single time; about a tenth belongs to the top ten. Their cognate antigens are unknown. The sample in question was CD4+ T cells from blood, cultured in vitro, obtained after SARS-CoV-2 vaccination. The receptor set was obtained from a human donor who had recovered from COVID-19.

This clonotype was observed a few times. The chain combines TRBV24-1 with TRBJ2-5, with D perhaps TRBD1 or TRBD2 (5 bases each). Germline values: CDR1 KGHDR, CDR2 SFDVKD. V lost 2 bases and J 1 base, leaving 7 bases between the germline ends. The CDR3 is made up of 14 amino acids. The CDR3 reads CATSDWGSQETQYF. The CDR3 bases are TGTGCCACCAGTGATTGGGGGTCCCAAGAGACCCAGTACTTC.

This clonotype has just a few counts. The V gene is TRBV6-1, the J gene TRBJ1-6, with a tentative D call TRBD1 (5 bases). There are 13 residues in the CDR3. The ends were cut back, 5 bases at V and 7 bases at J, with 9 bases in the middle. Germline CDR1 is MNHNS and CDR2 is SASEGT. CDR3 nucleotides: TGTGCCAGCAGTAGGGGTACGAATTCACCCCTCCACTTT. Protein: CASSRGTNSPLHF.

The CDR3, as DNA: TGCAGTGCTAGACCCCCATGGGACAGGGATTCACCCCTCCACTTT. Residues: CSARPPWDRDSPLHF. The V and J genes are TRBV20-1 and TRBJ1-6; 9 bases map to TRBD1. The length of the CDR3 is 15 residues. The germline V gene encodes CDR1 DFQATT and CDR2 SNEGSKA (reference sequence). V shed 2 bases and J 8 bases; nucleotides not matched to a gene: 7.

This clonotype is medium-sized. The chain uses TRBV11-3 and TRBJ2-1; the D is unclear. This CDR3 is built from 13 residues. Germline V CDR1 and CDR2: SGHNT, YENEEA. Trimming left V 4 bases short and J 7 bases short, with 11 bases between. The CDR3 sequence is CASSYAVMNEQFF. In DNA, the CDR3 is TGTGCCAGCAGCTATGCTGTCATGAATGAGCAGTTCTTC.

This clonotype was counted between two and nine times. Germline is not matched at one junction end, which may reflect a read error. This chain connects TRBV10-2 to TRBJ2-7; D ambiguous. This CDR3 has 11 amino acids. The germline gives CDR1 WSHSY, CDR2 SAAADI. This chain's CDR3 is CASSVGHEQYF. In nucleotides, the CDR3 is TGCGCCAGTAGTGTTGGCCACGAGCAGTACTTC.

This clonotype appeared once. This chain links TRBV7-8 with TRBJ2-1, with no clear D. Per the germline V gene, CDR1 is SGHVS and CDR2 is FQNEAQ. This CDR3 spans 17 amino acids. The V end was cut by 2 bases, the J end by 7 bases, with 21 bases between. CDR3 DNA: TGTGCCAGCAGCTTAAGATGGGCCGTGCGGCCGCGAAATGAGCAGTTCTTC. Translation gives CASSLRWAVRPRNEQFF.

A few counts support this clonotype. V and J are TRBV7-3 and TRBJ2-3; D gene unclear. V gave up 2 bases and J gave up 0 bases, with 3 bases separating them. This CDR3 contains 13 residues. Per the germline V gene, CDR1 is SGHTA and CDR2 is FQGTGA. Here the CDR3 reads CASSLSSTDTQYF. The CDR3 nucleotides read TGTGCCAGCAGCTTATCTAGCACAGATACGCAGTATTTT.

The CDR3: CSASLWTGGRAGETQYF. DNA of the CDR3: TGCAGTGCTAGCCTTTGGACAGGGGGTCGGGCGGGTGAGACCCAGTACTTC. The J gene is TRBJ2-5, the V gene TRBV20-1; TRBD1 agrees at 10 bases. In germline, CDR1 is DFQATT, CDR2 SNEGSKA (reference sequence). This CDR3 is built from 17 residues. With V trimmed by 3 bases and J by 5 bases, 15 bases remained unmatched.

Only a few counts were recorded for this clonotype. The rearrangement links TRBV20-1 to TRBJ2-1, with 8 nucleotides matching TRBD2. The trim removed 6 bases at V and 7 bases at J, leaving 20 bases unmatched. This CDR3 contains 17 residues. Germline assignment: CDR1 DFQATT and CDR2 SNEGSKA (reference sequence). CDR3 sequence reads: CSASRSGTSLRRNEQFF. CDR3 bases: TGCAGTGCATCGCGTAGCGGGACCTCCTTAAGAAGGAATGAGCAGTTCTTC.

This CDR3 reads CASSQDKGRGYTF. CDR3 coding DNA: TGTGCCAGCAGCCAAGATAAAGGCAGGGGCTACACCTTC. This chain uses TRBV4-2 with TRBJ1-2; D gene ambiguous. Trimming pared 0 bases from V and 8 bases from J, leaving 10 bases between. The CDR3 is 13 amino acids. Germline assignment: CDR1 LGHNA and CDR2 YNFKEQ.

This clonotype is classed as medium-sized. The CDR3: CSANDRDNNNSPLHF. Here the CDR3 DNA reads TGCAGTGCTAATGACAGGGACAACAATAATTCACCCCTCCACTTT. This chain uses TRBV20-1 with TRBJ1-6; TRBD1 matches at 7 bases. From germline, CDR1 is DFQATT and CDR2 SNEGSKA (reference sequence). Germline trimming cut 4 bases from V and 5 bases from J; bases unmatched to any gene: 8. This CDR3 spans 15 amino acids.

CDR3 coding DNA: TGTGCCAGCAGTTTGGACAGGGCCGGGAGAGGCTACACCTTC. The encoded protein is CASSLDRAGRGYTF. The rearrangement joins TRBV6-4 to TRBJ1-2; the match to TRBD1 covers 8 bases. The germline CDR1 and CDR2 sequences are MRHNA and SNTAGT. The junction had 10 bases not matched to a gene; V was cut back by 5 bases and J by 8 bases. There are 14 residues in the CDR3.

This clonotype occurred a few times. This CDR3 reads CASSFGGGAYEQYF. The CDR3 coding sequence is TGTGCCAGCAGCTTTGGTGGAGGGGCCTACGAGCAGTACTTC. This sequence joins TRBV7-9 and TRBJ2-7, with TRBD2 as a possible D gene (6 bases). This CDR3 spans 14 amino acids. Germline CDR1 reads SEHNR; CDR2 reads FQNEAQ (reference sequence). Trimming shortened V by 3 bases and J by 2 bases, and 11 bases separated the two germline ends. The full variable domain, in which reference TRBV7-9 and TRBJ2-7 provide the parts outside the CDR3, is DTGVSQNPRHKITKRGQNVTFRCDPISEHNRLYWYRQTLGQGPEFLTYFQNEAQLEKSRLLSDRFSAERPKGSFSTLEIQRTEQGDSAMYLCASSFGGGAYEQYFGPGTRLTVT.

The V and J genes are TRBV20-1 and TRBJ2-7; tentatively, D is TRBD1 (6 bases). V shed 5 bases and J shed 0 bases, with 14 bases lying between them. This CDR3 is 14 amino acids long. Germline V lookup: CDR1 DFQATT, CDR2 SNEGSKA (reference sequence). CDR3 nucleotides: TGCAGTGCTGGGGGCGTGGCGGCCTCCTACGAGCAGTACTTC. This translates into CSAGGVAASYEQYF.

Relative to its sample, this clonotype is large. The chain recombines TRBV20-1 with TRBJ2-5; D is perhaps TRBD2 (5 bases). The V end lost 1 base, the J end lost 5 bases, and 17 bases lay between the germline ends. The germline V gene encodes CDR1 DFQATT and CDR2 SNEGSKA (reference sequence). This CDR3 region has 15 residues. The CDR3 bases are TGCAGTGCTAGAGTAGGGAGCAGCTACGGGGAGACCCAGTACTTC. Protein product: CSARVGSSYGETQYF.

This clonotype was observed a few times. The chain has TRBV20-1 and TRBJ2-7; 9 nucleotides line up with TRBD2. Looked up from germline, CDR1 is DFQATT and CDR2 is SNEGSKA (reference sequence). Germline trimming cut 6 bases from V and 2 bases from J; bases unmatched to any gene: 8. The CDR3 contains 14 residues. The CDR3 here is CSADTSGRAYEQYF. CDR3 DNA sequence: TGCAGTGCGGATACTAGCGGGCGAGCCTACGAGCAGTACTTC.

This chain links TRBV7-3 with TRBJ2-5; D ambiguous. Germline assignment: CDR1 SGHTA and CDR2 FQGTGA. Trimming took off 0 bases at V and 4 bases at J, with 9 bases between the two ends. The CDR3 spans 14 residues. The CDR3 here is CASSLTSGGETQYF. The CDR3 DNA is TGTGCCAGCAGCTTAACGTCAGGTGGAGAGACCCAGTACTTC.

V usage is TRBV19 and J usage is TRBJ2-7, with 8 bases lining up with TRBD2. Germline CDR1 is LNHDA and CDR2 is SQIVND (reference sequence). The junction had 7 bases not matched to a gene; V was cut back by 2 bases and J by 7 bases. The CDR3 runs to 14 residues. The CDR3 nucleotides read TGTGCCAGTAGTATACGCGGGAGGAAGGGGGAGCAGTACTTC. Its translation: CASSIRGRKGEQYF. The variable domain in full, with the rest retrieved from reference TRBV19 and TRBJ2-7, is DGGITQSPKYLFRKEGQNVTLSCEQNLNHDAMYWYRQDPGQGLRLIYYSQIVNDFQKGDIAEGYSVSREKKESFPLTVTSAQKNPTAFYLCASSIRGRKGEQYFGPGTRLTVT.

Only a few counts were recorded for this clonotype. The chain links TRBV20-1 to TRBJ1-6; perhaps TRBD1 as D (6 bases). The CDR3 extends over 14 amino acids. The germline V gene encodes CDR1 DFQATT and CDR2 SNEGSKA (reference sequence). With 5 bases removed from V and 13 bases from J, the gap between germline ends came to 21 bases. The DNA for the CDR3 is TGCAGTGCTCGGACGGGGGCAGCCGGTTCGCCCCTCCACTTT. Translating it yields CSARTGAAGSPLHF.

This chain links TRBV6-5 with TRBJ2-5; D ambiguous. This CDR3 comprises 14 residues. V was trimmed by 0 bases and J by 3 bases, leaving 8 bases between them. Germline values: CDR1 MNHEY, CDR2 SVGAGI. The CDR3 DNA reads TGTGCCAGCAGTTACTCGACTGCCGAAGAGACCCAGTACTTC. It codes for CASSYSTAEETQYF.

This chain uses TRBV19 with TRBJ1-2; 9 bases line up with TRBD1. Trimming took 9 bases from V and 8 from J; bases not matched to a gene: 10. Germline V gene data show CDR1 as LNHDA and CDR2 as SQIVND (reference sequence). The CDR3 consists of 13 residues. The CDR3 sequence is CASNQQGARGYTF. CDR3 DNA sequence: TGTGCCAGCAACCAACAGGGGGCGCGGGGCTACACCTTC. The entire variable domain, with the rest obtained from reference TRBV19 and TRBJ1-2, is as follows: DGGITQSPKYLFRKEGQNVTLSCEQNLNHDAMYWYRQDPGQGLRLIYYSQIVNDFQKGDIAEGYSVSREKKESFPLTVTSAQKNPTAFYLCASNQQGARGYTFGSGTRLTVV.

This chain connects TRBV6-5 to TRBJ2-3; a weak D match, TRBD2 (6 bases). The V end lost 0 bases, the J end lost 2 bases, and 9 bases lay between the germline ends. CDR1 is MNHEY and CDR2 is SVGAGI in the germline V gene. The CDR3 has 15 residues. CDR3: CASSYSAGNTDTQYF. The DNA for the CDR3 is TGTGCCAGCAGTTACTCCGCGGGGAACACAGATACGCAGTATTTT.

V is TRBV21-1 and J is TRBJ1-3; the table's D gene call, TRBD1, was not cross checked with the DNA. TRBV21-1 is described as a pseudogene. This CDR3 is built from 15 residues. CDR3 region: CASSNADRGLYTIYF. The CDR3 DNA reads as TGTGCCAGCAGCAACGCAGACAGGGGACTATACACCATATATTTT.